This T cell receptor (beta chain) was sequenced during a study of blood T cell repertoires in COVID-19 (dated by TCRdb to 2020 to 2022). For the wider study: Samples from collaborators originated in the United States, Italy and Spain and spanned both the acute and convalescent phases of COVID-19. The material from the prospective study consisted of cDNA or gDNA derived from T cells, B-cell-depleted T cells, or PBMCs. The dataset comprised deeply sampled blood TCRbeta repertoires from subjects exposed to, actively infected with, or recovered from COVID-19. A freely available public database, intended as a resource for researchers studying the immune response to SARS-CoV-2, is where the repertoires were released. Samples came from the ongoing ImmuneRACE study (first 160 participants) plus 1,254 subjects from 6 global collaborators. A de-identified subject ID, COVID-19 status, age in years and sex were almost always included in the sample metadata. HLA class I and class II types, where available, came from metadata supplied by the sample provider rather than from assay-based typing. Overall study results and their limits: Clinical and demographic metadata were provided uncurated, with the amount varying by source and participant.

Samples from volunteer blood donors who had recovered from COVID-19 were contributed by a second Seattle source. Each collaborating institution followed its own protocols to collect whole blood in K2EDTA tubes. Collaborator samples were shipped for TCRbeta analysis as frozen whole blood, isolated PBMCs, or DNA extracted from either sample type. According to the germline V gene (reference sequence), CDR1 reads LNHDA and CDR2 reads SQIVND. After removal of 4 bases from V and 6 bases from J, the junction retains 8 bases not matched to a gene. The CDR3 holds 14 amino acids from the cysteine to the phenylalanine. The only DNA kept is the CDR3, 42 bases in frame from the first base. Notes on this clone: Its cognate antigen has yet to be identified. One base away there is no much larger clone; base qualities are not given.

TCRbeta CDR3 regions were amplified from genomic DNA using the immunoSEQ Assay, a bias-controlled multiplex PCR. The original methods were these. Within the assay, amplification of reference gene primers was used to estimate how many nucleated cells each sample contained. Sequence reads were collapsed and filtered to measure the absolute abundance of every unique TCRbeta CDR3 rearrangement. For each sample, productive Simpson clonality was calculated as the square root of Simpson's diversity index over productive rearrangements. Sourced from immuneACCESS, this table was stored by TCRdb with only in-frame sequences that have V and J called. A share of the clones is absent; for the studies checked, an unresolved V gene accounts for under half, and the remainder has no known explanation. V, J and clone size reflect that table, while D and trimming were determined from the DNA. This sample is represented by a few hundred thousand clones; around 86% of them were singletons. The ten top clones hold 2.1% of the sample.

The sample comprised peripheral blood. The rearranged segments are TRBV19 and TRBJ2-7, with 8 junctional bases fitting TRBD1. The source is a woman between 25 and 40 years old who had recovered from COVID-19. CDR3 loop: CASSNGQGPGEQYF. At the DNA level, the sequence is TGTGCCAGTAGTAACGGACAGGGCCCGGGCGAGCAGTACTTC. This CDR3, with the reference TRBV19 and TRBJ2-7 proteins standing in past its ends, gives the full variable domain DGGITQSPKYLFRKEGQNVTLSCEQNLNHDAMYWYRQDPGQGLRLIYYSQIVNDFQKGDIAEGYSVSREKKESFPLTVTSAQKNPTAFYLCASSNGQGPGEQYFGPGTRLTVT.